In its sample, the clone carrying this T cell receptor (beta chain) was seen a few times. Its antigen is not known. Sequenced material consisted of expressed TCRB transcripts (all of the isolated RNA was reverse transcribed). The repertoire was sequenced with immunoSEQ multiplex PCR; TCRdb's copy has only in-frame clones and lacks some. The table shows 310,000 or so clones, with roughly a tenth occurring only once. The data originate from a study of beta chain features in type 1 diabetes. Broader study findings: Researchers report that Type 1 diabetes patients had moderately but significantly shorter TCRB CDR3s across all four CD4+ subsets.

This CDR3 is built from 15 residues. Germline loops: CDR1 MDHEN, CDR2 SYDVKM. The V gene end was trimmed by 4 bases and the J gene end by 4 bases; junction bases not matched to a gene: 10. Sequenced: central memory CD4+ T cells from blood. The rearrangement joins TRBV28 to TRBJ2-7; 7 bases match TRBD1. This sequence originates from a man aged 25 to 45 with type 1 diabetes. The CDR3: CASSSPGTERYEQYF. The CDR3 DNA reads as TGTGCCAGCAGTTCACCCGGGACAGAGAGGTACGAGCAGTACTTC. Full variable domain (missing parts from reference TRBV28 and TRBJ2-7): DVKVTQSSRYLVKRTGEKVFLECVQDMDHENMFWYRQDPGLGLRLIYFSYDVKMKEKGDIPEGYSVSREKKERFSLILESASTNQTSMYLCASSSPGTERYEQYFGPGTRLTVT.